The 29 T cell receptor beta chains below were found in one sample sequenced in a study of blood T cells in healthy people across ages (dated by TCRdb to about 2015). The method was 5' RACE. Instrument on record: Illumina HiSeq 2500. The second PCR ran for about 6 to 12 cycles and used a J-beta primer mix along with a sample-barcoded 5' primer. TCRdb reanalyzed the raw reads on its own, using fastp at Q25 for trimming and MiXCR for clone calling, and kept in-frame beta chains. Under each unique CDR3 protein, matching rows form one entry showing the most common genes and DNA. The sample table holds over 300,000 distinct CDR3 sequences, of which 52% were seen once. The ten top clones hold approximately 51% of the sample. What was sequenced was blood. Receptors originate from a man aged 55 to 70 in good health.

The chain carries TRBV28 and TRBJ2-3; 9 bases align to TRBD2. This CDR3 is 14 amino acids long. V lost 3 bases to trimming and J lost 7 bases; unmatched junction nucleotides: 5. Germline V gene sequence: CDR1 MDHEN, CDR2 SYDVKM. CDR3: CASSFGGGVNTQYF. CDR3 sequence (DNA): TGTGCCAGCAGTTTCGGCGGGGGGGTAAATACGCAGTATTTT.

J is TRBJ2-4 and V is TRBV7-8, with D possibly TRBD2 on 6 matching bases. Germline-derived CDR1 and CDR2 are SGHVS and FQNEAQ. CDR3 length: 16 residues. Trimming took off 3 bases at V and 1 base at J, with 13 bases between the two ends. CDR3 DNA: TGTGCCAGCAGCTTGGAGGGACTCTCGGCCAAAAACATTCAGTACTTC. Protein product: CASSLEGLSAKNIQYF.

The gene calls are TRBV20-1 and TRBJ2-7; 8 bases line up with TRBD1. With V trimmed by 5 bases and J by 5 bases, 8 bases remained unmatched. CDR1 is DFQATT, CDR2 SNEGSKA, per germline (reference sequence). The CDR3 runs 13 residues. CDR3 nucleotides: TGCAGTGCTGGACCACAGGGGGAAAACGAGCAGTACTTC. It encodes CSAGPQGENEQYF.

The chain links TRBV28 to TRBJ2-7; D gene unclear. The CDR3 contains 15 residues. The ends were cut back, 6 bases at V and 4 bases at J, with 19 bases in the middle. Germline V gives CDR1 MDHEN, CDR2 SYDVKM. The CDR3 here is CASSTPKYGSYEQYF. The CDR3 region has the DNA TGTGCCAGCAGCACACCAAAGTACGGATCATACGAGCAGTACTTC.

This clonotype came up a few times. This chain links TRBV27 with TRBJ2-5; D is unresolved. V was pared by 5 bases and J by 5 bases, with 12 bases between. The CDR3 extends over 13 amino acids. Germline V gene data show CDR1 as MNHEY and CDR2 as SMNVEV (reference sequence). The CDR3 bases are TGTGCCAGCAGTCTCACCCCTAGGGAGACCCAGTACTTC. Its translation is CASSLTPRETQYF.

The chain uses TRBV7-8 and TRBJ2-7, with D possibly matching TRBD2 (6 bases). Trimming took 7 bases from V and 3 from J, leaving 13 bases between them. CDR1 is SGHVS, CDR2 FQNEAQ, per germline. The CDR3 contains 13 residues. CDR3 amino acids: CASTATSRYEQYF. CDR3 nucleotide sequence: TGTGCCAGCACCGCGACTAGTCGCTACGAGCAGTACTTC.

The rearrangement joins TRBV6-5 to TRBJ2-5; 7 bases fit TRBD1. The J call may be faulty, since TRBJ2-7 better matches the DNA end. Germline V gene sequence: CDR1 MNHEY, CDR2 SVGAGI. This CDR3 spans 14 amino acids. The chain's CDR3 is CASSARDSFGEQYF. The CDR3 DNA is TGTGCCAGCAGTGCCCGGGACAGCTTCGGCGAGCAGTACTTC.

The chain has TRBV6-2 or TRBV6-3 and TRBJ2-1, with D possibly matching TRBD1 (5 bases). This CDR3 spans 18 amino acids. V was shortened by 2 bases and J by 0 bases, with 17 bases between the two germline ends. Germline CDR1 and CDR2: MNHEY and SVGEGT. CDR3 residues: CASSYLTRQPHSYNEQFF. In nucleotides, the CDR3 is TGTGCCAGCAGTTACCTCACCCGACAGCCCCACTCCTACAATGAGCAGTTCTTC.

As regards this clonotype: Possible read error: a much larger clone is one base away. The V call is TRBV7-2, the J call TRBJ2-3, with a possible D match to TRBD2 (6 bases). This CDR3 region has 15 residues. CDR1 is SGHTA and CDR2 is FQGNSA in the germline V gene. The CDR3 protein is CASSLAAGYVDTRYF. CDR3 in DNA: TGTGCCAGCAGCTTAGCAGCGGGCTATGTAGATACGCGGTATTTT.

This clonotype was seen repeatedly, ten times or more. The chain uses TRBV20-1 and TRBJ2-3, with D possibly matching TRBD2 (6 bases). This CDR3 spans 14 amino acids. Germline V gene data show CDR1 as DFQATT and CDR2 as SNEGSKA (reference sequence). Trimming took 3 bases from V and 2 from J, leaving 12 bases between them. CDR3: CSARSLAFTDTQYF. The CDR3 DNA follows: TGCAGTGCTAGGAGTCTAGCGTTCACAGATACGCAGTATTTT.

This clonotype was seen more than once but under ten times. V and J are TRBV29-1 and TRBJ2-1; 10 bases map to TRBD2. The V gene's germline CDR1 is SQVTM and CDR2 ANQGSEA. The CDR3 contains 13 residues. The junction had 6 bases not matched to a gene; V was cut back by 3 bases and J by 10 bases. The CDR3 is CSVESGRALEQFF. In nucleotides, the CDR3 is TGCAGCGTTGAGAGCGGGAGGGCCCTAGAGCAGTTCTTC.

The chain is built from TRBV12-3 or TRBV12-4 and TRBJ1-1; the D gene is possibly TRBD1 (5 bases). Trimming left V 6 bases short and J 1 base short, with 18 bases between. The CDR3 contains 16 residues. CDR3 nucleotides: TGTGCCAGCAGACACCGGGACCCGGGAGGGAACACTGAAGCTTTCTTT. Its protein product is CASRHRDPGGNTEAFF.

The rearrangement uses TRBV2 and TRBJ1-2; TRBD1 matches 9 bases. Germline-derived CDR1 and CDR2 are SNHLY and FYNNEI. The CDR3 runs to 13 residues. The V and J ends lost 5 bases and 8 bases, in that order; junction bases with no gene match: 6. CDR3 sequence: CASSSRDRDGYTF. The CDR3 region has the DNA TGTGCCAGCAGTAGCCGGGACAGGGACGGCTACACCTTC.

This clonotype was seen a few times. V gene TRBV9 combines with J gene TRBJ2-5; D assignment may be TRBD1 or TRBD2 (6 bases each). The CDR3 contains 15 residues. V shed 5 bases and J shed 2 bases, with 16 bases lying between them. Per germline, CDR1 SGDLS and CDR2 YYNGEE. The CDR3 spells CASSGGRGRQETQYF. The CDR3 DNA sequence: TGTGCCAGCAGTGGGGGGCGGGGCCGACAAGAGACCCAGTACTTC.

The chain recombines TRBV18 with TRBJ2-3, with D possibly matching TRBD2 (5 bases). The V and J ends lost 0 bases and 4 bases respectively, with 11 bases between them. CDR1 and CDR2 from the germline V gene are KGHSH and LQKENI. The CDR3 has 15 amino acids. The CDR3 DNA reads as TGTGCCAGCTCACCACCGGCGCTAGCAGCAGATACGCAGTATTTT. Its protein product is CASSPPALAADTQYF.

This rearrangement joins TRBV21-1 to TRBJ2-5; the D call of TRBD2 is as the table states it, not checked on the DNA. TRBV21-1 is deemed a pseudogene. The CDR3 is made up of 15 amino acids. This chain's CDR3 is CASSKPARLQETQYF. CDR3 DNA: TGTGCCAGCAGCAAACCCGCCCGCCTCCAAGAGACCCAGTACTTC.

A few counts support this clonotype. The V call is TRBV11-2, the J call TRBJ2-1; D might be TRBD1 (6 bases). V shed 1 base and J shed 2 bases, with 18 bases lying between them. Germline V gives CDR1 SGHAT, CDR2 FQNNGV. This CDR3 contains 18 residues. The CDR3 DNA follows: TGTGCCAGCAGCTTAGCCACTAGGGGGATGGGGGCCTACAATGAGCAGTTCTTC. Translation: CASSLATRGMGAYNEQFF.

DNA for the CDR3: TGTGCCACCAGCAGAGATCATGGGACAGGGGTTTACGAGCAGTACTTC. It codes for CATSRDHGTGVYEQYF. This chain connects TRBV15 to TRBJ2-7; TRBD1 agrees at 10 bases. Germline-derived CDR1 and CDR2 are LNHNV and YYDKDF (reference sequence). The CDR3 loop spans 16 amino acids. Losses at the gene ends were 0 bases for V and 4 bases for J; bases not matched to a gene: 6.

The chain couples TRBV6-5 to TRBJ1-5, with D unresolved. Trimming stripped 6 bases from V and 6 bases from J, with 12 bases between. The CDR3 covers 13 residues. Germline V gene lookup returns CDR1 MNHEY and CDR2 SVGAGI. The CDR3 region is CASRPGIAQPQHF. The CDR3 nucleotides read TGTGCCAGCAGACCAGGTATCGCTCAGCCCCAGCATTTT.

This clonotype occurred a few times. J is TRBJ2-4 and V is TRBV21-1; TRBD1 is the table's D call and was not checked against the DNA. TRBV21-1 is described as a pseudogene. The CDR3 is 16 amino acids. CDR3 sequence reads: CASSKGEGWTKNIQYF. The CDR3, as DNA: TGTGCCAGCAGCAAGGGCGAGGGCTGGACCAAAAACATTCAGTACTTC.

This clonotype was seen only a few times. V is TRBV19 and J is TRBJ2-7; D is unresolved. CDR3 length: 13 amino acids. Germline CDR1 LNHDA, CDR2 SQIVND (reference sequence). V was trimmed by 10 bases and J by 7 bases, leaving 20 bases between them. The CDR3 DNA reads as TGTGCCACCCAGGATCCGAATTTGCTGGAGCAGTACTTC. Amino acid sequence: CATQDPNLLEQYF.

This clonotype was seen at least ten times. The chain couples TRBV10-3 to TRBJ2-7, with TRBD1 as a possible D gene (5 bases). V was shortened by 6 bases and J by 7 bases, with 22 bases between the two germline ends. The CDR3 is made up of 15 amino acids. Germline lookup yields CDR1 ENHRY and CDR2 SYGVKD. The CDR3 sequence: CAIRQLTRGSGEQYF. CDR3 nucleotide sequence: TGTGCCATCAGGCAACTGACAAGGGGATCAGGGGAGCAGTACTTC.

CDR3 bases: TGTGCCAGCAGCAGCGCTTTTCAGGGGGCGTCTGGGGCCAACGTCCTGACTTTC. Translation gives CASSSAFQGASGANVLTF. J is TRBJ2-6 and V is TRBV21-1; TRBD1, as called in the table, went unchecked against the DNA. TRBV21-1 represents a pseudogene. CDR3 size: 18 residues.

This clonotype was counted once. The CDR3 coding sequence is TGTGCCAGCAGCTCCCTAGGGGCGGATTACGAGCAGTACTTC. Translation gives CASSSLGADYEQYF. V gene TRBV7-8 combines with J gene TRBJ2-5; D is possibly TRBD1 (5 bases). The J call may be wrong; the DNA end is better matched by TRBJ2-7. CDR1 SGHVS and CDR2 FQNEAQ come from the germline V gene. The CDR3 has 14 residues.

This clonotype was detected many times. The chain has TRBV7-8 and TRBJ2-1; maybe TRBD2 (5 bases). Germline values: CDR1 SGHVS, CDR2 FQNEAQ. V lost 4 bases, J lost 2 bases, and 9 bases lay in between. This CDR3 is 14 amino acids long. The CDR3 DNA sequence: TGTGCCAGCAGCTCTAGCAGAGCCTACAATGAGCAGTTCTTC. Translated: CASSSSRAYNEQFF. The full variable domain, with the rest looked up from reference TRBV7-8 and TRBJ2-1, is GAGVSQSPRYKVAKRGQDVALRCDPISGHVSLFWYQQALGQGPEFLTYFQNEAQLDKSGLPSDRFFAERPEGSVSTLKIQRTQQEDSAVYLCASSSSRAYNEQFFGPGTRLTVL.

Note on this clonotype: This may come from a read error, since a much larger clone is one base off. DNA for the CDR3: TGTGCCAGCAGCTTAGGTTGCCGGGGGAATGAAAAACTGTTTTTT. Protein: CASSLGCRGNEKLFF. The chain is built from TRBV7-9 and TRBJ1-4; D is perhaps TRBD1 (5 bases). The CDR3 spans 15 residues. The germline CDR1 and CDR2 sequences are SEHNR and FQNEAQ (reference sequence). V dropped 1 base and J dropped 5 bases, with 11 bases sitting between them.

This chain uses TRBV9 with TRBJ2-1, with TRBD2 matching over 7 bases. The J segment lost 7 bases and the V segment lost 0 bases, leaving 10 bases of the junction unmatched. The CDR3 sequence is 16 residues long. The germline V gene has CDR1 SGDLS and CDR2 YYNGEE. In DNA, the CDR3 is TGTGCCAGCAGCGTAGACCCCGGGGGGTCGAGTAATGAGCAGTTCTTC. This gives the protein CASSVDPGGSSNEQFF.

The chain recombines TRBV5-1 with TRBJ2-7; no reliable D call. Between the trimmed V and J ends, which lost 4 bases and 2 bases, there was a span of 7 bases. Germline assignment: CDR1 SGHRS and CDR2 YFSETQ. CDR3 size: 12 residues. The CDR3 reads CASSHSTYEQYF. Written as DNA, the CDR3 is TGCGCCAGCAGCCATAGCACCTACGAGCAGTACTTC.

This clonotype was detected only once. The CDR3 protein is CASSYRAHDTQYF. CDR3 nucleotide sequence: TGTGCCAGCAGTTACAGGGCCCACGATACGCAGTATTTT. V is TRBV6-5 and J is TRBJ2-3, with D unclear. The CDR3 consists of 13 residues. Germline assignment: CDR1 MNHEY and CDR2 SVGAGI. V lost 2 bases and J lost 6, with 9 bases in between.